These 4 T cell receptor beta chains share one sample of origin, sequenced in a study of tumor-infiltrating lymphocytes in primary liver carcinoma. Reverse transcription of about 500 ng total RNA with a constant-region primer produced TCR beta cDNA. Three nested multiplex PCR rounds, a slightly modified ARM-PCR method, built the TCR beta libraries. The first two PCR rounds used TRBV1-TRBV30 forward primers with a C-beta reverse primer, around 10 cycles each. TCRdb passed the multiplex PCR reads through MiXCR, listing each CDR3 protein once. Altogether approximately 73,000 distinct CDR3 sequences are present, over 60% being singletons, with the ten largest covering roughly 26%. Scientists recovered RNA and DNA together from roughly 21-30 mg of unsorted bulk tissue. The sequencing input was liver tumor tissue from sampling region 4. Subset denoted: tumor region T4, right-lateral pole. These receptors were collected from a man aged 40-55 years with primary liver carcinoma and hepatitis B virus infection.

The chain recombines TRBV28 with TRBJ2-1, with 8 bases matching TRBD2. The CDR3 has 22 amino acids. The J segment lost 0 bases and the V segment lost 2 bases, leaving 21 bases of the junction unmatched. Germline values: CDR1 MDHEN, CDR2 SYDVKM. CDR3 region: CASSLPRQVLPGTRSSYNEQFF. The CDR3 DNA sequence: TGTGCCAGCAGTTTACCGCGACAGGTCCTACCCGGGACTAGGAGCTCCTACAATGAGCAGTTCTTC.

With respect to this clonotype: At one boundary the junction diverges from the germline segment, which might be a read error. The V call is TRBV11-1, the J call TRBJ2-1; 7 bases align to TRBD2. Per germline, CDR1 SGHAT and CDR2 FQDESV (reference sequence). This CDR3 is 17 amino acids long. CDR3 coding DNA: TGTGCCAGCAGTCTGGGACTACCGGGAGAAGTTGGCAACGAGCAGTTCTTT. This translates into CASSLGLPGEVGNEQFF.

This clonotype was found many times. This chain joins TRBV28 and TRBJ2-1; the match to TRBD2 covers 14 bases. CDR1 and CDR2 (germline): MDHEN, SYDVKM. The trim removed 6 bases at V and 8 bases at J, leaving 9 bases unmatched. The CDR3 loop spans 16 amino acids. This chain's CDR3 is CASSSARTSGGYEQFF. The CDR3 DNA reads TGTGCCAGCAGCTCAGCCCGGACTAGCGGGGGGTATGAGCAGTTCTTC.

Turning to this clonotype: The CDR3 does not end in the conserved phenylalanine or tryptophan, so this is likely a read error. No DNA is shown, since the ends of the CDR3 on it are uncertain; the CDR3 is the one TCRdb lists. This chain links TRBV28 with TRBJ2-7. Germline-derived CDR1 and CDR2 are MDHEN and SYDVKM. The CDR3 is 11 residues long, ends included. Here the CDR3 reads CASSSAVEHYY.